This T cell receptor (beta chain) was captured in a study of T cell repertoires in cytomegalovirus infection. Study-wide context: Selection of CMV epitopes for the study included recently identified HLA-C-restricted and well-studied HLA-B-restricted ones.

To note about this clonotype: Antigen unknown.

The germline V gene has CDR1 MNHEY and CDR2 SMNVEV (reference sequence). Trimming shortened V by 6 bases and J by 7 bases, and 22 bases separated the two germline ends. The CDR3 sequence is 16 residues long. In TCRdb, the reads were re-called with MiXCR into one record per CDR3 protein. Among roughly 200,000 distinct CDR3 sequences listed, roughly 34% were seen once. The chain uses TRBV27 and TRBJ2-1; possible D gene TRBD2, 6 bases. This TCR derives from a human donor in good health (CMV status not recorded). Some clones in this sample may be carry-over from other donors' samples. The material sequenced was CD8+ T cells from cultured PBMCs, taken from culture after CMV antigen stimulation. CDR3 sequence: CASSPPTGSGSNEQFF. DNA for the CDR3: TGTGCCAGCAGCCCCCCGACGGGGAGCGGGTCGAATGAGCAGTTCTTC.